This TCR beta chain is from a study of T-cell reconstitution after alpha-beta-depleted transplantation in children. Preparation of the TCRbeta library was carried out with unique molecular identifiers. TCRdb used MiXCR to reprocess the PCR reads, holding one entry per CDR3 protein. The data hold 530,000 or so distinct CDR3 sequences, with more than 20% observed a single time. Germline V gives CDR1 SGHRS, CDR2 YFSETQ. The V and J ends lost 2 bases and 8 bases respectively, with 14 bases between them. The CDR3 spans 14 residues. The sequence was collected from a boy less than two years old with Wiskott-Aldrich syndrome, due to receive a stem cell transplant. The chain links TRBV5-1 to TRBJ2-1, with D perhaps matching TRBD2 (6 bases). Sequencing was performed on PBMCs, taken before TCRalphabeta/CD19-depleted stem cell transplant. The CDR3 sequence is CASSFPRLGDEQFF. Written as DNA, the CDR3 is TGCGCCAGCAGCTTTCCGCGACTAGGCGATGAGCAGTTCTTC.